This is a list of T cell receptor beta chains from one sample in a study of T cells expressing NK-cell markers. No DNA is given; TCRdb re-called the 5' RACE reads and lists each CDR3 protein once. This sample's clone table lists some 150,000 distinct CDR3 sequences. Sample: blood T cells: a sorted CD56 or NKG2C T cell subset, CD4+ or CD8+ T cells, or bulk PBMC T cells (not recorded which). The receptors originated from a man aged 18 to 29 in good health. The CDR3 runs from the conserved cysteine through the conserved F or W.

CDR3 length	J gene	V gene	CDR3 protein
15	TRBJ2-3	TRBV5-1	CASSPERELGDTQYF
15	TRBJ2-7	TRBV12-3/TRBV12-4	CASSPFGQGAREQYF
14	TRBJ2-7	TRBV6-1	CASSLAGGVGEQYF
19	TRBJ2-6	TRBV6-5	CASSYHRDRDPLGANVLTF
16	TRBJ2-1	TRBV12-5	CASGLMGQGIRDEQFF
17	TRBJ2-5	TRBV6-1	CASSTSPGQGAYETQYF
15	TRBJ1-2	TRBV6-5	CASSYSVRSDYGYTF
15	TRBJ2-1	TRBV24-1	CATSDYRQVGDEQFF
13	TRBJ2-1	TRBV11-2	CASNDYPYNEQFF
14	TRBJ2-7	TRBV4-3	CASSRDRTTYEQYF
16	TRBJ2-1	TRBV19	CASRGERPEAHNEQFF
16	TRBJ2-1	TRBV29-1	CSVVLAGGAYVDEQFF
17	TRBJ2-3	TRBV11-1	CASSLPQAGGPSDTQYF
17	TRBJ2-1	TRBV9	CASSSRLGTSGRAEQFF
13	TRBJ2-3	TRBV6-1	CASRRDSADTQYF
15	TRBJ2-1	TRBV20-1	CSARGTTSSYNEQFF
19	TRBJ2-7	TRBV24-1	CATSDSRGTSGRSSYEQYF
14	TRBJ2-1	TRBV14	CASRGPGSYNEQFF
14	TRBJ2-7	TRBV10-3	CAISEDRANYEQYF
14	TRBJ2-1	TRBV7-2	CASSPGLVGDEQFF
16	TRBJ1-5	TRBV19	CASSPIHEGSNQPQHF
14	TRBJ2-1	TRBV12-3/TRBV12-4	CASGIGSGRNEQFF
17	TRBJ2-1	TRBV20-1	CSATEIVSGSSYNEQFF
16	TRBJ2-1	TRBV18	CASSPATGLYDNEQFF
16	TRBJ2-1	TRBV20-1	CSARDRERGLRNEQFF
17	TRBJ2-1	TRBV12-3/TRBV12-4	CASSSLLAGEGMDEQFF
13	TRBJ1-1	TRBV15	CATKRAILAEAFF
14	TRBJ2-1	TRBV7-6	CASSLGLGSPEQFF
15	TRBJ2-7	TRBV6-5	CASSYSPPESGEQYF
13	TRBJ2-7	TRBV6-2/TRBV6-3	CASSRIAPVEQYF
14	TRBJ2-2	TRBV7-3	CASSLIRGSGELFF
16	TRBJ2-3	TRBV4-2	CASSPRGVAGTDTQYF
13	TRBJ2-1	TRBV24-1	CATSDLRTVEQFF